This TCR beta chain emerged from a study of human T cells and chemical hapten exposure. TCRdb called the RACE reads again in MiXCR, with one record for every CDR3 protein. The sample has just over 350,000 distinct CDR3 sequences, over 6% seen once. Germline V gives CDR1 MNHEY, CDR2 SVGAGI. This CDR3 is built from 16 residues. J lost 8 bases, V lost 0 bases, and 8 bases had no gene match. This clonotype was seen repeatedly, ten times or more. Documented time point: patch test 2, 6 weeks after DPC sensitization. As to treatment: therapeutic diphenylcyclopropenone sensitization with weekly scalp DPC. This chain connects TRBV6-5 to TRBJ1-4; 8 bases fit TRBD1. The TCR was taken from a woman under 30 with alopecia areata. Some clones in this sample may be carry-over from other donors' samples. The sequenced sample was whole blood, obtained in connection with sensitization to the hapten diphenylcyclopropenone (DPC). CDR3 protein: CASSYSSSGGAEKLFF. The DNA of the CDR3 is TGTGCCAGCAGTTACTCGTCCTCAGGGGGCGCGGAAAAACTGTTTTTT.